The rows below give T cell receptor beta chains drawn from one sample of a study of blood T cell repertoires in COVID-19. Produced via immunoSEQ multiplex PCR; TCRdb's table is partial and in-frame only. The sample has around 80,000 clones; over 65% are singletons. Sequenced: peripheral blood. All receptors derive from a man in his fifties with active or convalescent COVID-19. Both conserved end residues are part of each CDR3. A D gene is named only where the DNA matches it firmly. Size values are once, few and many counts, or a class for expanded clones, and some rows have none.

d_call | clone_size | j_call | v_call | cdr3_aa | cdr3_nt
TRBD1 | . | TRBJ1-1 | TRBV18 | CASSPGQAGTEAFF | TGTGCCAGCTCACCGGGACAGGCGGGCACTGAAGCTTTCTTT
. | . | TRBJ1-6 | TRBV6-5 | CASSYPSVGSPLHF | TGTGCCAGCAGTTACCCTAGTGTAGGTTCACCCCTCCACTTT
TRBD1 | . | TRBJ1-2 | TRBV14 | CASSLRQGWAYGYTF | TGTGCCAGCAGCCTAAGACAGGGCTGGGCGTATGGCTACACCTTC
. | . | TRBJ2-3 | TRBV14 | CASSQGFASTDTQYF | TGTGCCAGCAGCCAAGGCTTCGCGAGCACAGATACGCAGTATTTT
. | many | TRBJ1-5 | TRBV19 | CASSSQGLYDQPQHF | TGTGCCAGTAGTTCCCAGGGCCTCTATGATCAGCCCCAGCATTTT
. | . | TRBJ1-2 | TRBV2 | CASSPTRDYGYTF | TGTGCCAGCAGTCCCACACGGGACTATGGCTACACCTTC
TRBD2 | . | TRBJ2-2 | TRBV9 | CASSVDGGGAKSTGELFF | TGTGCCAGCAGCGTAGATGGCGGGGGGGCCAAAAGCACCGGGGAGCTGTTTTTT
. | . | TRBJ2-3 | TRBV6-1 | CASSDGQTDTQYF | TGTGCCAGCAGTGACGGACAGACAGATACGCAGTATTTT
. | . | TRBJ1-2 | TRBV6-5 | CASRGNSDYGYTF | TGTGCCAGCAGAGGGAATAGCGACTATGGCTACACCTTC
TRBD1 | . | TRBJ1-1 | TRBV5-1 | CASSLEGQGTEAFF | TGCGCCAGCAGCTTGGAGGGACAGGGGACTGAAGCTTTCTTT
TRBD1 | . | TRBJ1-6 | TRBV18 | CASSPQGQYNSPLHF | TGTGCCAGCTCACCACAGGGACAGTATAATTCACCCCTCCACTTT
TRBD2 | once | TRBJ2-7 | TRBV7-2 | CASTPRDSGGFSSYEQYF | TGTGCCAGCACCCCCCGGGATAGCGGGGGTTTCAGCTCCTACGAGCAGTACTTC
. | . | TRBJ1-1 | TRBV13 | CASSLGSGLRAFF | TGTGCCAGCAGCTTAGGTTCAGGATTAAGGGCTTTCTTT
. | . | TRBJ1-2 | TRBV20-1 | CSASMHGGYGYTF | TGCAGTGCTAGTATGCACGGGGGTTATGGCTACACCTTC
TRBD2 | . | TRBJ2-1 | TRBV29-1 | CSAAGGGRQGDEQFF | TGCAGCGCAGCGGGGGGAGGTAGGCAGGGGGATGAGCAGTTCTTC
. | . | TRBJ2-1 | TRBV11-3 | CASSLAFPGGEQFF | TGTGCCAGCAGCTTAGCTTTTCCAGGAGGTGAGCAGTTCTTC
. | . | TRBJ2-3 | TRBV7-7 | CATSPLADTDTQYF | TGTGCCACTTCCCCCCTCGCGGACACAGATACGCAGTATTTT
. | . | TRBJ1-3 | TRBV24-1 | CATSDLRGGDTIYF | TGTGCCACCAGTGATTTGAGGGGGGGTGACACCATATATTTT